These 5 T cell receptor beta chains came from one sample sequenced in a study of T cells in Graves' hyperthyroidism and ophthalmopathy. Amplified regions were TCR beta CDR3 sequences from RNA transcripts. The HTBI primer set served for first-round RT-PCR of the TCR CDR3. From the multiplex PCR reads, TCRdb called clonotypes with MiXCR, one entry per CDR3 protein. The table has about 530,000 distinct CDR3 sequences, roughly 15% seen once. The sample consisted of blood. These receptors were taken from a woman younger than 35 with Graves' ophthalmopathy.

The rearrangement uses TRBV7-2 and TRBJ2-7; D unresolved. Per the germline V gene, CDR1 is SGHTA and CDR2 is FQGNSA. Trimming cost V 6 bases and J 6 bases, with 18 bases left between them. This CDR3 spans 14 amino acids. The DNA for the CDR3 is TGTGCCAGCAGGTCGATGGCTAAACCCCGCGAGCAGTACTTC. Translation: CASRSMAKPREQYF. Variable domain in full (rest from reference TRBV7-2 and TRBJ2-7): GAGVSQSPSNKVTEKGKDVELRCDPISGHTALYWYRQSLGQGLEFLIYFQGNSAPDKSGLPSDRFSAERTGGSVSTLTIQRTQQEDSAVYLCASRSMAKPREQYFGPGTRLTVT.

Only a few counts were recorded for this clonotype. A much more abundant neighbour one base away suggests this may be a read error. The V gene is TRBV18, the J gene TRBJ2-1; possible D gene TRBD2, 5 bases. Per the germline V gene, CDR1 is KGHSH and CDR2 is LQKENI. This CDR3 is built from 14 residues. The V end was cut by 8 bases, the J end by 2 bases, with 13 bases between. CDR3 amino acids: CASPLSGAYNEQFF. CDR3 sequence (DNA): TGTGCCAGCCCCCTCTCCGGGGCCTACAATGAGCAGTTCTTC.

There are many counts of this clonotype. The chain combines TRBV20-1 with TRBJ2-7; D might be TRBD1 (6 bases). Germline CDR1 and CDR2: DFQATT and SNEGSKA (reference sequence). This CDR3 contains 12 residues. Trimming removed 3 bases at V and 4 bases at J, with 10 bases between. The CDR3 sequence is CSARGDIYEQYF. DNA for the CDR3: TGCAGTGCTAGGGGGGACATTTACGAGCAGTACTTC.

The sample holds a few counts of this clonotype. The rearrangement joins TRBV5-6 to TRBJ2-1; weak D call: TRBD2 (5 bases). CDR3 length: 15 residues. V was shortened by 1 base and J by 3 bases, with 11 bases between the two germline ends. Germline-derived CDR1 and CDR2 are SGHDT and YYEEEE. CDR3 region: CASSLLGVGYNEQFF. Here the CDR3 DNA reads TGTGCCAGCAGCTTGCTGGGAGTCGGCTACAATGAGCAGTTCTTC.

This clonotype was seen repeatedly, ten times or more. The rearrangement links TRBV6-1 to TRBJ1-1; D uncertain. The CDR3 covers 13 residues. V was trimmed by 4 bases and J by 1 base, leaving 7 bases between them. Germline V CDR1 and CDR2: MNHNS, SASEGT. In DNA, the CDR3 is TGTGCCAGCAGTGTTAGGGAGAACACTGAAGCTTTCTTT. It yields the protein CASSVRENTEAFF.